This T cell receptor (beta chain) comes out of a study of spatial heterogeneity in lung cancer. The time point denotes: sample taken at primary tumor resection. This clonotype was observed at least ten times. Its antigen is not identified. TCRdb passed the 5' RACE reads through MiXCR, listing each CDR3 protein once. The sample includes roughly 13,000 distinct CDR3 sequences, 3.5% to 4.5% of them seen just once. Study-wide points: Tumors with more nonsynonymous mutations had more expanded intratumoral alpha and beta TCRs.

The junction had 17 bases not matched to a gene; V was cut back by 4 bases and J by 8 bases. The CDR3 is 17 residues long. Per the germline V gene, CDR1 is SGHRS and CDR2 is YFSETQ. This TCR was recovered from a male donor with early-stage non-small cell lung cancer. This sample comprised lung tumor tissue, obtained at surgery. V usage is TRBV5-1 and J usage is TRBJ2-1; 8 positions match TRBD1. The CDR3 DNA reads as TGCGCCAGCAGCCTGTTATGGCGGGCAGGGGGCGGGCATGAGCAGTTCTTC. It translates to CASSLLWRAGGGHEQFF. Filled out from reference TRBV5-1 and TRBJ2-1, the complete variable domain reads KAGVTQTPRYLIKTRGQQVTLSCSPISGHRSVSWYQQTPGQGLQFLFEYFSETQRNKGNFPGRFSGRQFSNSRSEMNVSTLELGDSALYLCASSLLWRAGGGHEQFFGPGTRLTVL.